The T cell receptor (beta chain) under discussion was sequenced for a study of beta chain features in type 1 diabetes. Worth noting for this clone: Its target is unknown.

Per germline, CDR1 SEHNR and CDR2 FQNEAQ (reference sequence). The CDR3 sequence is 13 residues long. Deletions cut 5 bases from V and 8 bases from J, with 12 bases between. Expressed TCRB transcripts were sequenced, since all the RNA that had been isolated was reverse transcribed. The table came from immunoSEQ multiplex PCR; TCRdb's copy has only in-frame clones and leaves some out. The sample carries around 450,000 clones, more than 9.5% recorded once. Findings and limits, study-wide: The naive, central memory and Treg TCRB repertoires showed an apparent similarity that was greater among patients than among healthy donors.

Sequencing used naive CD4+ T cells from blood. The source is a woman in her late teens or twenties in good health. The genes are TRBV7-9 and TRBJ1-4, with unresolved D. The CDR3 DNA follows: TGTGCCAGCAGCCGGGTAGGGAACGAAAAACTGTTTTTT. The encoded protein is CASSRVGNEKLFF.